The rows below give T cell receptor beta chains drawn from one sample of a study of blood T cell repertoires in COVID-19. Profiling relied on immunoSEQ multiplex PCR, and the TCRdb table lists in-frame clones only, not all of them. The table shows 200,000 to 250,000 clones, with 70% to 85% occurring only once. The sample was PBMCs or T cells enriched from blood (not recorded which). These receptor sequences come from a man in his sixties who had recovered from COVID-19. CDR3s include the opening cysteine and the closing phenylalanine or tryptophan. The order of the fields is CDR3 DNA, CDR3 protein, J gene, D gene, clone size, V gene. D genes are given only for firm matches. Rows may omit the clone size; those that give it use once, few, many or a size class.

DNA: TGTGCCACCAGTGACCCGGGACAGGGAACCTACAATGAGCAGTTCTTC
CDR3: CATSDPGQGTYNEQFF
J: TRBJ2-1
D: TRBD1
size: -
V: TRBV24-1

DNA: TGTGCCAGCTCACCGGGGGGGGCCGGCGGCTATGGCTACACCTTC
CDR3: CASSPGGAGGYGYTF
J: TRBJ1-2
D: -
size: -
V: TRBV18

DNA: TGTGCCAGCAGCTTATTGGGGGCAGCCTCTGGAAACACCATATATTTT
CDR3: CASSLLGAASGNTIYF
J: TRBJ1-3
D: -
size: -
V: TRBV7-2

DNA: TGTGCCAGCACCTCTGGGGCACTCTACAATGAGCAGTTCTTC
CDR3: CASTSGALYNEQFF
J: TRBJ2-1
D: -
size: -
V: TRBV11-3

DNA: TGCAGCGGGCTAATAGGGGTCGGGGGCACTGAAGCTTTCTTT
CDR3: CSGLIGVGGTEAFF
J: TRBJ1-1
D: -
size: -
V: TRBV29-1

DNA: TGTGCCAGCAGCTTACGGGCCGGGGGCACAGATACGCAGTATTTT
CDR3: CASSLRAGGTDTQYF
J: TRBJ2-3
D: -
size: -
V: TRBV11-3

DNA: TGTGCCAGCAGCTTACTTGCGCGGGGGGGCACCGGGGAGCTGTTTTTT
CDR3: CASSLLARGGTGELFF
J: TRBJ2-2
D: TRBD2
size: -
V: TRBV7-2

DNA: TGTGCCAGCAGTTCACACTCTAGACAGGGGGCGGGTGGCTACACCTTC
CDR3: CASSSHSRQGAGGYTF
J: TRBJ1-2
D: TRBD1
size: -
V: TRBV6-5

DNA: TGTGCCAGCAGGCCCTCGACAGGGAGGAACACTGAAGCTTTCTTT
CDR3: CASRPSTGRNTEAFF
J: TRBJ1-1
D: TRBD1
size: -
V: TRBV5-4

DNA: TGTGCCATCAGCCACGGACAGGGTAATTCACCCCTCCACTTT
CDR3: CAISHGQGNSPLHF
J: TRBJ1-6
D: TRBD1
size: -
V: TRBV10-3

DNA: TGTGCCAGCAGCTCAGGACAGTCAGATACGCAGTATTTT
CDR3: CASSSGQSDTQYF
J: TRBJ2-3
D: -
size: -
V: TRBV7-3

DNA: TGTGCCAGCAGCGCCGGGACAGGGATAACCGGGGAGCTGTTTTTT
CDR3: CASSAGTGITGELFF
J: TRBJ2-2
D: TRBD1
size: -
V: TRBV9

DNA: TGCGCCAGCAGCCAGGGACAGGGGTACACCTACGAGCAGTACTTC
CDR3: CASSQGQGYTYEQYF
J: TRBJ2-7
D: TRBD1
size: -
V: TRBV5-1

DNA: TGTGCCAGCTCAGAGATCCTCGACCAGGGACTTGGCTACACCTTC
CDR3: CASSEILDQGLGYTF
J: TRBJ1-2
D: -
size: -
V: TRBV18

DNA: TGCAGCGTTGGTTGGGGGCTCGGATCTAACTATGGCTACACCTTC
CDR3: CSVGWGLGSNYGYTF
J: TRBJ1-2
D: -
size: -
V: TRBV29-1

DNA: TGCGCCAGCAAGGTGGTGGGGGGAACCCTCTACAATGAGCAGTTCTTC
CDR3: CASKVVGGTLYNEQFF
J: TRBJ2-1
D: -
size: -
V: TRBV5-1

DNA: TGTGCCACCAGCGACGACAGTACCCCTAGCACAGATACGCAGTATTTT
CDR3: CATSDDSTPSTDTQYF
J: TRBJ2-3
D: -
size: -
V: TRBV24-1

DNA: TGTGCCAGCAGCTTAGAATTGTGGGAGATTGATGGCTACACCTTC
CDR3: CASSLELWEIDGYTF
J: TRBJ1-2
D: -
size: -
V: TRBV7-2

DNA: TGCGCCAGCAGCTTGCCGGGTGGCCAGACAGGGGGCGAACGGACGACTAACTATGGCTACACCTTC
CDR3: CASSLPGGQTGGERTTNYGYTF
J: TRBJ1-2
D: TRBD1
size: few
V: TRBV5-1

DNA: TGTGCCAGTTTGGAGGGGGGGAATGAGCAGTTCTTC
CDR3: CASLEGGNEQFF
J: TRBJ2-1
D: -
size: -
V: TRBV11-2

DNA: TGTGCCAGCCGGGGGGGTACCTACGAGCAGTACTTC
CDR3: CASRGGTYEQYF
J: TRBJ2-7
D: TRBD2
size: -
V: TRBV11-1

DNA: TGTGCCAGCAGCCCAATTTCGCCCGGGGATACGCAGTATTTT
CDR3: CASSPISPGDTQYF
J: TRBJ2-3
D: -
size: -
V: TRBV7-2

DNA: TGTGCCAGCAGCCGGGCTACAGGGAACACTGAAGCTTTCTTT
CDR3: CASSRATGNTEAFF
J: TRBJ1-1
D: -
size: -
V: TRBV7-9

DNA: TGTGCCAGCAGCTTAGGGCCGTCGACTAATGAAAAACTGTTTTTT
CDR3: CASSLGPSTNEKLFF
J: TRBJ1-4
D: -
size: -
V: TRBV7-6

DNA: TGTGCCATACGGGCAGGGAATAATTCACCCCTCCACTTT
CDR3: CAIRAGNNSPLHF
J: TRBJ1-6
D: -
size: few
V: TRBV6-5

DNA: TGTGCCAGCAGTGTTAGGCTAGCGGGAGGGGAGACCCAGTACTTC
CDR3: CASSVRLAGGETQYF
J: TRBJ2-5
D: TRBD2
size: -
V: TRBV2

DNA: TGTGCTAGCAGCTCGACAGGGTTTCAAGAGACCCAGTACTTC
CDR3: CASSSTGFQETQYF
J: TRBJ2-5
D: TRBD1
size: -
V: TRBV7-7

DNA: TGTGCCAGCAAGTGGACAGGGGGCAAGGTGAACACTGAAGCTTTCTTT
CDR3: CASKWTGGKVNTEAFF
J: TRBJ1-1
D: TRBD1
size: few
V: TRBV7-2

DNA: TGTGCCAGCAGCTTACAGGGGGCTGAAGAGCAGTTCTTC
CDR3: CASSLQGAEEQFF
J: TRBJ2-1
D: TRBD1
size: -
V: TRBV7-2

DNA: TGTGCCAGCAGCTTATTGGCAGGGGAACAAGAGACCCAGTACTTC
CDR3: CASSLLAGEQETQYF
J: TRBJ2-5
D: -
size: -
V: TRBV7-6

DNA: TGTGCCAGCAGTCTAACAGTGTCCGAGCAGTACTTC
CDR3: CASSLTVSEQYF
J: TRBJ2-7
D: -
size: -
V: TRBV12-3/TRBV12-4

DNA: TGTGCCGCGAACGACGGGTCCCAAGAGACCCAGTACTTC
CDR3: CAANDGSQETQYF
J: TRBJ2-5
D: -
size: -
V: TRBV19

DNA: TGTGCCAGCAGATCCGGACAGGGGAAAGATACGCAGTATTTT
CDR3: CASRSGQGKDTQYF
J: TRBJ2-3
D: TRBD1
size: -
V: TRBV6-5

DNA: TGTGCCAGCTCACTAGGGAGTGGCCCTTCGAACTATGGCTACACCTTC
CDR3: CASSLGSGPSNYGYTF
J: TRBJ1-2
D: -
size: -
V: TRBV18

DNA: TGTGCCAGCAGGCGGGGGGCCCAAGAGACCCAGTACTTC
CDR3: CASRRGAQETQYF
J: TRBJ2-5
D: TRBD2
size: -
V: TRBV11-3

DNA: TGTGCCAGCAGCAACAGGGTTGGAGATTCACCCCTCCACTTT
CDR3: CASSNRVGDSPLHF
J: TRBJ1-6
D: -
size: -
V: TRBV11-2

DNA: TGTGCCAGCAGCCCTGGGGACAGGGCTAATGAAAAACTGTTTTTT
CDR3: CASSPGDRANEKLFF
J: TRBJ1-4
D: TRBD1
size: -
V: TRBV5-6

DNA: TGTGCCAGCAGTTACTCGGGGGGGGTAATGAACACTGAAGCTTTCTTT
CDR3: CASSYSGGVMNTEAFF
J: TRBJ1-1
D: -
size: -
V: TRBV6-5

DNA: TGTGCCAGCAGCTTGGAGACAGAGCAGTTCTTC
CDR3: CASSLETEQFF
J: TRBJ2-1
D: -
size: -
V: TRBV5-6

DNA: TGTGCCAGCAGCTTCGGGACAGCGCTTCCCTATGGCTACACCTTC
CDR3: CASSFGTALPYGYTF
J: TRBJ1-2
D: TRBD1
size: -
V: TRBV5-6